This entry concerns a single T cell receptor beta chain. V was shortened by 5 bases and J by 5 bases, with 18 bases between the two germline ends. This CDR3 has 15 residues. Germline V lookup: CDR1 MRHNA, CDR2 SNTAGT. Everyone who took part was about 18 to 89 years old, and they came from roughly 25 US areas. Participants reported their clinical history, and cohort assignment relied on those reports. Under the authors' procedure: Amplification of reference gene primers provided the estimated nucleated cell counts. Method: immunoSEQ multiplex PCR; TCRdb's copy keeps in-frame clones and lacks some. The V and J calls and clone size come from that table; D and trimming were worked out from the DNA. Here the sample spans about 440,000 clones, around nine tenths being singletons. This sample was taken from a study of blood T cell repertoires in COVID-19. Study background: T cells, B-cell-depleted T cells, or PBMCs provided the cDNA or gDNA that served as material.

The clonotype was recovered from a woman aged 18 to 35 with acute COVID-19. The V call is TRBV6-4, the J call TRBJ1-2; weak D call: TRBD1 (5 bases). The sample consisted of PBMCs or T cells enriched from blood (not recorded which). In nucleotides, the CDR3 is TGTGCCAGCAGTCCCTTTGTGGGGGAGGCTTATGGCTACACCTTC. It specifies CASSPFVGEAYGYTF.